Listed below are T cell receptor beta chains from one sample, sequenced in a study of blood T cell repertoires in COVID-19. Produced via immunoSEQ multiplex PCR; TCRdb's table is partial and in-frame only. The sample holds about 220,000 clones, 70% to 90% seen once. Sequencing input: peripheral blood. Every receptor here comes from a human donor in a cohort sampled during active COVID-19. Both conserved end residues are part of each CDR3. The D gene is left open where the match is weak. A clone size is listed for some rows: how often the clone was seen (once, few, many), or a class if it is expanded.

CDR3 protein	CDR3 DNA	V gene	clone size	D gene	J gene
CASSLLGTSTDTQYF	TGTGCCAGCAGCTTGCTAGGGACTAGCACAGATACGCAGTATTTT	TRBV5-5	many	.	TRBJ2-3
CASSPVSSLMNTEAFF	TGTGCCAGCTCACCAGTTTCAAGCCTCATGAACACTGAAGCTTTCTTT	TRBV18	.	.	TRBJ1-1
CASTGVRDGELFF	TGTGCCAGCACCGGGGTTCGGGACGGGGAGCTGTTTTTT	TRBV2	.	.	TRBJ2-2
CASSFGLAETQYF	TGTGCCAGCAGCTTCGGGTTAGCAGAGACCCAGTACTTC	TRBV11-3	.	.	TRBJ2-5
CASSRLAGQETQYF	TGTGCCAGCAGTAGATTAGCGGGTCAAGAGACCCAGTACTTC	TRBV6-2/TRBV6-3	.	TRBD2	TRBJ2-5
CATSDLSGTQEDRQPQHF	TGTGCCACCAGTGATTTATCCGGGACACAAGAGGACCGTCAGCCCCAGCATTTT	TRBV24-1	.	.	TRBJ1-5
CSVTRGLSDEQFF	TGCAGCGTCACCAGGGGGCTGAGCGATGAGCAGTTCTTC	TRBV29-1	.	TRBD1	TRBJ2-1
CASSLASYNEQFF	TGTGCCAGCAGCTTAGCTAGTTACAATGAGCAGTTCTTC	TRBV7-8	.	.	TRBJ2-1
CASSPTGTGTYEQYF	TGTGCCAGCAGCCCGACCGGGACAGGGACGTACGAGCAGTACTTC	TRBV5-5	.	TRBD1	TRBJ2-7
CASSDRDRDTDTQYF	TGTGCCAGTAGCGACCGGGACAGGGACACAGATACGCAGTATTTT	TRBV19	once	TRBD1	TRBJ2-3
CASTGPRTGSFQPQHF	TGTGCCAGCACCGGACCCCGGACAGGGTCCTTCCAGCCCCAGCATTTT	TRBV2	.	TRBD1	TRBJ1-5
CASSLGGLSEQFF	TGTGCCAGCAGTTTAGGGGGACTATCGGAGCAGTTCTTC	TRBV12-3/TRBV12-4	.	TRBD2	TRBJ2-1
CASRQQGMSYEQYF	TGTGCCAGCAGACAGCAGGGGATGAGCTACGAGCAGTACTTC	TRBV27	once	.	TRBJ2-7
CASTRVVMNTEAFF	TGTGCCAGCACCCGGGTGGTTATGAACACTGAAGCTTTCTTT	TRBV9	.	.	TRBJ1-1
CASSLWGGGYTF	TGTGCCAGCAGTTTATGGGGAGGGGGCTACACCTTC	TRBV28	.	.	TRBJ1-2
CASSLEQDRGRTEAFF	TGTGCCAGCAGCTTAGAGCAGGACAGGGGGCGAACTGAAGCTTTCTTT	TRBV7-9	.	TRBD1	TRBJ1-1
CASSSQQGINEKLFF	TGTGCCAGCAGTTCCCAACAGGGAATTAATGAAAAACTGTTTTTT	TRBV28	.	.	TRBJ1-4
CASSRTSGATDTQYF	TGTGCCAGCAGCAGAACTAGCGGGGCCACAGATACGCAGTATTTT	TRBV5-6	.	TRBD2	TRBJ2-3
CASSLLTASNYGYTF	TGTGCCAGCAGCTTGCTGACAGCTTCTAACTATGGCTACACCTTC	TRBV5-8	.	.	TRBJ1-2
CASKSPGSTEAFF	TGTGCCAGCAAATCCCCCGGGTCAACTGAAGCTTTCTTT	TRBV28	.	.	TRBJ1-1
CATSDLWGNTQYF	TGTGCCACCAGTGATTTGTGGGGCAATACGCAGTATTTT	TRBV24-1	.	.	TRBJ2-3
CASSAPLGGYTF	TGTGCCAGCAGCGCCCCCCTCGGGGGCTACACCTTC	TRBV5-6	.	.	TRBJ1-2
CASSRQGTEAFF	TGTGCCAGCAGCCGACAGGGGACTGAAGCTTTCTTT	TRBV3-1/TRBV3-2	many	TRBD1	TRBJ1-1
CASSADLGGNTIYF	TGTGCCAGCAGTGCGGACTTAGGTGGAAACACCATATATTTT	TRBV2	.	.	TRBJ1-3
CASSLDLATNEKLFF	TGTGCCAGCAGCTTAGACCTCGCAACTAATGAAAAACTGTTTTTT	TRBV11-2	.	.	TRBJ1-4
CASSRPRGEQYF	TGTGCCAGCAGCCGCCCGCGGGGGGAGCAGTACTTC	TRBV7-6	.	TRBD2	TRBJ2-7
CASSSGTGDYGYTF	TGTGCCAGCAGCTCCGGGACAGGGGACTATGGCTACACCTTC	TRBV7-2	.	TRBD1	TRBJ1-2
CASSAAGTYEQYF	TGTGCCAGCTCTGCCGCGGGGACGTACGAGCAGTACTTC	TRBV6-5	once	.	TRBJ2-7
CASRPTAIHEQYF	TGCGCCAGCAGGCCGACAGCCATCCACGAGCAGTACTTC	TRBV10-1	.	.	TRBJ2-7
CASSQPGHPKGYEQYF	TGTGCCAGCAGCCAACCGGGACACCCTAAGGGCTACGAGCAGTACTTC	TRBV3-1/TRBV3-2	.	.	TRBJ2-7
CAWSVQGVEKLFF	TGTGCCTGGAGTGTACAGGGAGTTGAAAAACTGTTTTTT	TRBV30	.	.	TRBJ1-4
CASTLRGGGFSHTQYF	TGTGCCAGCACCCTACGGGGTGGGGGGTTCTCGCATACGCAGTATTTT	TRBV27	.	.	TRBJ2-3
CASSFPGTGGKGTQYF	TGTGCCAGCAGTTTTCCCGGGACAGGGGGAAAGGGGACCCAGTACTTC	TRBV28	few	TRBD1	TRBJ2-5
CASSQSGSGGAETQYF	TGTGCCAGCAGCCAAAGTGGGTCAGGGGGCGCAGAGACCCAGTACTTC	TRBV4-2	.	TRBD1	TRBJ2-5
CAWGAGFYYYEQYF	TGTGCCTGGGGCGCAGGGTTCTACTACTACGAGCAGTACTTC	TRBV30	.	.	TRBJ2-7
CASSVVRNSPLHF	TGTGCCAGCTCGGTCGTCCGTAATTCACCCCTCCACTTT	TRBV11-1	.	.	TRBJ1-6
CASNGLAGAEDTQYF	TGTGCCAGCAATGGACTAGCGGGAGCCGAGGATACGCAGTATTTT	TRBV2	.	TRBD2	TRBJ2-3
CASSPTPGSEAFF	TGTGCCAGCAGCCCGACCCCGGGGTCTGAAGCTTTCTTT	TRBV7-9	.	.	TRBJ1-1
CASKRLAGGVETQYF	TGCGCCAGTAAAAGACTAGCGGGGGGAGTGGAGACCCAGTACTTC	TRBV5-1	once	TRBD2	TRBJ2-5
CASRDISNTEAFF	TGTGCCAGCCGGGACATCTCGAACACTGAAGCTTTCTTT	TRBV7-2	.	.	TRBJ1-1
CASSLSVLGGEQFF	TGTGCCAGCAGTTTATCGGTCCTCGGAGGAGAGCAGTTCTTC	TRBV27	.	.	TRBJ2-1
CASSPVGALTGELFF	TGCGCCAGCAGCCCGGTTGGGGCGCTTACCGGGGAGCTGTTTTTT	TRBV5-1	once	.	TRBJ2-2
CASSLYGRSGANVLTF	TGTGCCAGCAGCTTATACGGGAGGTCTGGGGCCAACGTCCTGACTTTC	TRBV7-6	.	TRBD2	TRBJ2-6
CASSIGRAGPRGTEAFF	TGTGCCAGTAGTATTGGGAGGGCAGGGCCGAGGGGTACTGAAGCTTTCTTT	TRBV19	.	.	TRBJ1-1
CASGLRSGSTPDTQYF	TGTGCTAGTGGTCTCCGAAGCGGGAGTACTCCAGATACGCAGTATTTT	TRBV12-5	.	TRBD2	TRBJ2-3
CASSLGHYQETQYF	TGCGCCAGCAGCCTAGGACACTACCAAGAGACCCAGTACTTC	TRBV5-1	.	.	TRBJ2-5
CATKGLAGNNEQFF	TGTGCCACCAAGGGACTAGCGGGCAACAATGAGCAGTTCTTC	TRBV7-9	.	TRBD2	TRBJ2-1
CASSLIIQYGYTF	TGTGCCAGCAGTTTGATAATACAGTATGGCTACACCTTC	TRBV12-3/TRBV12-4	.	.	TRBJ1-2
CASSYIMNTEAFF	TGTGCCAGCAGCTATATAATGAACACTGAAGCTTTCTTT	TRBV6-5	.	.	TRBJ1-1
CASSWTWGGGTDTQYF	TGTGCCAGCAGCTGGACGTGGGGCGGGGGGACAGATACGCAGTATTTT	TRBV3-1/TRBV3-2	few	TRBD2	TRBJ2-3
CAISEGGISGGYNEQFF	TGTGCCATCAGTGAAGGCGGGATATCGGGTGGGTACAATGAGCAGTTCTTC	TRBV10-3	.	.	TRBJ2-1
CASSLDTPPWYF	TGTGCCAGCAGCTTAGATACTCCGCCTTGGTACTTC	TRBV7-9	.	.	TRBJ2-7
CASSLSVTYYEQYF	TGTGCCAGCAGCTTATCCGTTACTTATTACGAGCAGTACTTC	TRBV7-9	.	.	TRBJ2-7
CASSMARGGRLSEKLFF	TGTGCCAGCTCAATGGCTCGCGGGGGGAGACTTTCGGAAAAACTGTTTTTT	TRBV18	.	.	TRBJ1-4
CASSYVGRGNTIYF	TGTGCCAGCAGTTACGTGGGCCGTGGAAACACCATATATTTT	TRBV6-2/TRBV6-3	.	.	TRBJ1-3
CASSQGGTGSYEQYF	TGTGCCAGCAGCCAGGGGGGGACAGGGTCTTACGAGCAGTACTTC	TRBV28	.	TRBD1	TRBJ2-7
CASSTGDRGEKLFF	TGTGCCAGCTCAACGGGGGACAGGGGTGAAAAACTGTTTTTT	TRBV18	.	TRBD1	TRBJ1-4
CASSPDRKGSYEQYF	TGTGCCAGCAGCCCGGACAGGAAGGGCTCCTACGAGCAGTACTTC	TRBV11-2	few	TRBD1	TRBJ2-7
CASSLAGASEQYF	TGTGCCAGCTCCCTAGCGGGAGCCAGCGAGCAGTACTTC	TRBV12-3/TRBV12-4	.	TRBD2	TRBJ2-7
CASSPLLDTQYF	TGTGCCAGCAGTCCCCTACTAGATACGCAGTATTTT	TRBV28	.	.	TRBJ2-3